This entry describes one TCR beta chain. What it binds is unknown. The data were taken from a study of cytomegalovirus exposure and HLA in healthy donors. General study results and limits: Cytomegalovirus-associated TCR beta chains were listed, numbering 150 to 200. Rarity held for most TCR sequences, but there were some public TCRs that occurred in many donors.

The primer mix had 60 Vbeta and 13 Jbeta primers. Method: immunoSEQ multiplex PCR; TCRdb's copy keeps in-frame clones and lacks some. The sample has fewer than 200,000 clones, about 80% seen once. CDR1 and CDR2 from the germline V gene are SGHDN and FVKESK. With 2 bases removed from V and 7 bases from J, the gap between germline ends came to 14 bases. This CDR3 has 14 amino acids. Sequencing was performed on PBMCs. V usage is TRBV14 and J usage is TRBJ1-2; a weak D match, TRBD1 (6 bases). The receptor was isolated from a man in his forties in good health and CMV-seropositive. The CDR3 protein is CASSQNTGKGGYTF. In DNA, the CDR3 is TGTGCCAGCAGCCAAAACACAGGGAAGGGTGGCTACACCTTC.